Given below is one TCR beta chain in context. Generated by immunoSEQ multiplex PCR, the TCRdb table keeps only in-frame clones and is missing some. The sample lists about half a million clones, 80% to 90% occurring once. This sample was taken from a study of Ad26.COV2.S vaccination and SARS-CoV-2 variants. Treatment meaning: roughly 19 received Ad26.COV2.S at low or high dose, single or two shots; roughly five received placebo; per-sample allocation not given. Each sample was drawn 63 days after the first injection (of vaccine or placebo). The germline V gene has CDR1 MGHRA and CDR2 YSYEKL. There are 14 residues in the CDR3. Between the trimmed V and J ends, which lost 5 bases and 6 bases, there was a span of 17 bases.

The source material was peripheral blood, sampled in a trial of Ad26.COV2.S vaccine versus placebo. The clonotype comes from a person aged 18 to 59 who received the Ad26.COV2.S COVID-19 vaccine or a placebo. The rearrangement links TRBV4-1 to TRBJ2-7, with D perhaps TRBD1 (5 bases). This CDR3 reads CASSYQGSGVEQYF. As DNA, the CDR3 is TGCGCCAGCAGCTATCAGGGAAGTGGCGTCGAGCAGTACTTC.